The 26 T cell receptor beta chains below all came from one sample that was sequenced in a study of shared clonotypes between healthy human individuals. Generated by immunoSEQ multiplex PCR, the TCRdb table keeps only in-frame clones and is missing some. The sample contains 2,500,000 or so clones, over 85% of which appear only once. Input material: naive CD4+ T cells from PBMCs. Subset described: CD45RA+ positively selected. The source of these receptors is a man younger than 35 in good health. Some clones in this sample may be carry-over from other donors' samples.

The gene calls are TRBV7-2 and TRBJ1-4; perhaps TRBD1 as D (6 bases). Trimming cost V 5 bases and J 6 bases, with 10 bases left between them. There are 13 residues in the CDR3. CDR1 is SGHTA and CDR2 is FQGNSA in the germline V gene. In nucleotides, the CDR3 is TGTGCCAGCAGCCCACGGGGGCATGAAAAACTGTTTTTT. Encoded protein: CASSPRGHEKLFF.

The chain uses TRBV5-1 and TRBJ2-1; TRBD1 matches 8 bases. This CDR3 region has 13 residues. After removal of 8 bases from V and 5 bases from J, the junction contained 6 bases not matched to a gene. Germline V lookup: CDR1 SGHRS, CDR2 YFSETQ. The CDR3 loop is CASGQGIDNEQFF. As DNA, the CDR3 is TGCGCCAGTGGACAGGGAATTGACAATGAGCAGTTCTTC.

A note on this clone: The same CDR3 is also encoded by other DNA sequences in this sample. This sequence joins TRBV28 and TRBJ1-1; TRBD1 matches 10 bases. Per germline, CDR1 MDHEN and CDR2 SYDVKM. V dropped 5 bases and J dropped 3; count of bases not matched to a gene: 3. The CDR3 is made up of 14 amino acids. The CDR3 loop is CASSSGQGDTEAFF. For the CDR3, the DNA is TGTGCCAGCAGTAGTGGACAGGGGGACACTGAAGCTTTCTTT.

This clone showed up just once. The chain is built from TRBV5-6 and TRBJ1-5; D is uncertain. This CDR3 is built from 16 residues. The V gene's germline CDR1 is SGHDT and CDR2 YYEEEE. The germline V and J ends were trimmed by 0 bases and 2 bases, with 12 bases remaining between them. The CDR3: CASSLGFGVGNQPQHF. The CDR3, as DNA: TGTGCCAGCAGCTTGGGGTTCGGGGTTGGCAATCAGCCCCAGCATTTT.

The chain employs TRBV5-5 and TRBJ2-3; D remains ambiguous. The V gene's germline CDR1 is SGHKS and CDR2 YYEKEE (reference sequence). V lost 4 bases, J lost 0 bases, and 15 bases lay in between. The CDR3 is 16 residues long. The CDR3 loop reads CASSTGRVTSTDTQYF. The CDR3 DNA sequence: TGTGCCAGCAGCACCGGACGGGTAACTAGCACAGATACGCAGTATTTT.

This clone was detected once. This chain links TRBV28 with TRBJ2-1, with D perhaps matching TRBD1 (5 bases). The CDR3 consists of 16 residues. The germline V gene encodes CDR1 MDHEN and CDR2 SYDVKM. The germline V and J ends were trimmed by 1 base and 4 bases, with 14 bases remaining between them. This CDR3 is CASSLSGLSPYNEQFF. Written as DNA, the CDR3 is TGTGCCAGCAGTTTATCAGGGCTGTCACCGTACAATGAGCAGTTCTTC.

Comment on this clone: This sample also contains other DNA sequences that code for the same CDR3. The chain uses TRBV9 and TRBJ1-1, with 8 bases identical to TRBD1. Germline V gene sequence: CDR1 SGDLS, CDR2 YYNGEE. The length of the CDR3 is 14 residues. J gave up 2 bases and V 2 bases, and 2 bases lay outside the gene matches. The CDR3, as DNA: TGTGCCAGCAGCGTCGGACAGGGAAACACTGAAGCTTTCTTT. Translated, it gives CASSVGQGNTEAFF.

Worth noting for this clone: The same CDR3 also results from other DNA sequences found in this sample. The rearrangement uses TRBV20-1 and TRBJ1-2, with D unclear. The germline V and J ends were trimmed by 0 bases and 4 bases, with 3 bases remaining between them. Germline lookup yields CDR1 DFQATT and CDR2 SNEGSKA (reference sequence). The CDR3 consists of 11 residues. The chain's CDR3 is CSARDLYGYTF. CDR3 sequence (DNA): TGCAGTGCTAGAGACCTCTATGGCTACACCTTC.

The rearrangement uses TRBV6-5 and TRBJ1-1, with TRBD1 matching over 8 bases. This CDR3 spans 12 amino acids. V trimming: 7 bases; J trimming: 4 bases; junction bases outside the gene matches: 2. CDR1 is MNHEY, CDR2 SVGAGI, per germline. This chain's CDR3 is CASKDRATEAFF. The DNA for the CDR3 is TGTGCCAGCAAGGACAGGGCCACTGAAGCTTTCTTT.

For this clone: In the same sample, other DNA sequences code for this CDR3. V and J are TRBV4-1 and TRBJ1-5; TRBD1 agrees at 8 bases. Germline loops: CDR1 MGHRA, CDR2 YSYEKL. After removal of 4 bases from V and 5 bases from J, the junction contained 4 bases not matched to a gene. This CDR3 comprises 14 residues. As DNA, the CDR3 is TGCGCCAGCAGCCGAGGACAGGGAGATCAGCCCCAGCATTTT. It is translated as CASSRGQGDQPQHF.

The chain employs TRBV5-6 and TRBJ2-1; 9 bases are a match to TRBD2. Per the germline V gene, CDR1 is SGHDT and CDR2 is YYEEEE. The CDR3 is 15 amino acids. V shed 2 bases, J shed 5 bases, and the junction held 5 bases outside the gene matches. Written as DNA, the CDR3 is TGTGCCAGCAGCTTTTGGACTAGCGACGACAATGAGCAGTTCTTC. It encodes CASSFWTSDDNEQFF.

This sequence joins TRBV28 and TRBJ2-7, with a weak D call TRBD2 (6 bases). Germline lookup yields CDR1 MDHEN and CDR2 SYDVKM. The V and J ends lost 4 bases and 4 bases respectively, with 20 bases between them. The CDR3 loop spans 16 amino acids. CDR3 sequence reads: CASSSLSLGTSYEQYF. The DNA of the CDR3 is TGTGCCAGCAGTTCCCTATCCCTAGGGACTTCGTACGAGCAGTACTTC. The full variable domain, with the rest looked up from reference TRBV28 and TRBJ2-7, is DVKVTQSSRYLVKRTGEKVFLECVQDMDHENMFWYRQDPGLGLRLIYFSYDVKMKEKGDIPEGYSVSREKKERFSLILESASTNQTSMYLCASSSLSLGTSYEQYFGPGTRLTVT.

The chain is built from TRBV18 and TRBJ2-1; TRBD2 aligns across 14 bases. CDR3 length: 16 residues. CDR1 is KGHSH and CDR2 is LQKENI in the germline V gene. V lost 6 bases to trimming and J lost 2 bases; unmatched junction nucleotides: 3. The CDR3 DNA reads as TGTGCCAGCTCGGGACTAGCGGGAGCGACCTACAATGAGCAGTTCTTC. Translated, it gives CASSGLAGATYNEQFF.

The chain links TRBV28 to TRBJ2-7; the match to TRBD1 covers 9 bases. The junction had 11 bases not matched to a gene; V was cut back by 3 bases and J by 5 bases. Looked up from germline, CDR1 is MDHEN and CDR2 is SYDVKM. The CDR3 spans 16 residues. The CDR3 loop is CASSFLFRGTGHEQYF. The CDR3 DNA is TGTGCCAGCAGTTTTCTATTTAGGGGGACAGGGCACGAGCAGTACTTC.

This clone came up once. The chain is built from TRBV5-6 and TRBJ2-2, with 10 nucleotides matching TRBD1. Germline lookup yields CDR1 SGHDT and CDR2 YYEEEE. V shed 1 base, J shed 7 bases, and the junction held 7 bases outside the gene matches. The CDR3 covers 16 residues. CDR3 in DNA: TGTGCCAGCAGCTTGTCCGGACAGGGGGTCGACGGGGAGCTGTTTTTT. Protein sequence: CASSLSGQGVDGELFF.

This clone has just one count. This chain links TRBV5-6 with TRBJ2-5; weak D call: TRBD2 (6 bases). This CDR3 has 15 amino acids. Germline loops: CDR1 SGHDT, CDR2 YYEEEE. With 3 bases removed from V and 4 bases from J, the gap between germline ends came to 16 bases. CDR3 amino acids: CASSSPFPGGETQYF. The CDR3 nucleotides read TGTGCCAGCAGCTCCCCATTCCCCGGGGGAGAGACCCAGTACTTC.

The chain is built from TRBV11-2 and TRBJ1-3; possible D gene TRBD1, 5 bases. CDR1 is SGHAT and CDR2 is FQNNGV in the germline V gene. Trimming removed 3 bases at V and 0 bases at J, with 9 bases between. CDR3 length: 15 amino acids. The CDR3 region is CASSFRESSGNTIYF. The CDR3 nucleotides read TGTGCCAGCAGCTTCAGGGAGAGCTCTGGAAACACCATATATTTT.

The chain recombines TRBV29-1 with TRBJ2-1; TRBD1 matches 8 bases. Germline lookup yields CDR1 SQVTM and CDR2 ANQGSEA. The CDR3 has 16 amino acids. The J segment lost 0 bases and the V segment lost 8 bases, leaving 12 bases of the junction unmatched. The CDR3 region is CSYRGAGSSSYNEQFF. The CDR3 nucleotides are TGCAGCTACAGGGGGGCGGGGTCAAGCTCCTACAATGAGCAGTTCTTC.

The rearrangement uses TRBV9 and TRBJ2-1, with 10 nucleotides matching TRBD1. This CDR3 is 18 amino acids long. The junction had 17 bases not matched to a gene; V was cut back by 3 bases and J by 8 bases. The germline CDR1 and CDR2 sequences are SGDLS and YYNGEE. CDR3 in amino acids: CASSASAVLGQGRDEQFF. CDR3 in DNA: TGTGCCAGCAGCGCTTCCGCTGTCCTGGGACAGGGGAGGGATGAGCAGTTCTTC.

The DNA of the CDR3 is TGCGCCAGCAAGGGACTAGCGGGAGTAACCACAGATACGCAGTATTTT. This gives the protein CASKGLAGVTTDTQYF. The rearrangement uses TRBV5-1 and TRBJ2-3, with TRBD2 matching 14 bases. The ends lost 6 bases at V and 2 bases at J; junction bases unmatched: 5. The germline V gene encodes CDR1 SGHRS and CDR2 YFSETQ. This CDR3 has 16 residues.

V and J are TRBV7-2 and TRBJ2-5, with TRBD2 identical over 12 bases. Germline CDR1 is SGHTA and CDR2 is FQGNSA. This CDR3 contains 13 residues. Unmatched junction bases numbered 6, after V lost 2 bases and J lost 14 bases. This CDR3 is CASSLTLAGGKYF. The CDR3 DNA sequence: TGTGCCAGCAGCTTAACCCTAGCGGGGGGGAAATACTTC.

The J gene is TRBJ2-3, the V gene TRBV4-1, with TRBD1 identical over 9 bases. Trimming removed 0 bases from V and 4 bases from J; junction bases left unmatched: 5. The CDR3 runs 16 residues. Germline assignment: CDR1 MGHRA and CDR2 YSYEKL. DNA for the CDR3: TGCGCCAGCAGCCAAGATCCGACAGGGGGTGCAGATACGCAGTATTTT. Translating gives CASSQDPTGGADTQYF.

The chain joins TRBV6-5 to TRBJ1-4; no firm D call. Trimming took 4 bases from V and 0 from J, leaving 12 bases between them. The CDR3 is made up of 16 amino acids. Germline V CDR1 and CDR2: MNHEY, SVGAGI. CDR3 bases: TGTGCCAGCAGTTCCCGGCCGATCGCAACTAATGAAAAACTGTTTTTT. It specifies CASSSRPIATNEKLFF.

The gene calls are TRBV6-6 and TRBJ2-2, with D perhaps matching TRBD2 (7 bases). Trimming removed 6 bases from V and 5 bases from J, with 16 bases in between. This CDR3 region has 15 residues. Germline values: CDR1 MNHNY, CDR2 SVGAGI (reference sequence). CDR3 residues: CASSAVRGGTGELFF. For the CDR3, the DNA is TGTGCCAGCAGCGCCGTCAGGGGAGGGACCGGGGAGCTGTTTTTT.

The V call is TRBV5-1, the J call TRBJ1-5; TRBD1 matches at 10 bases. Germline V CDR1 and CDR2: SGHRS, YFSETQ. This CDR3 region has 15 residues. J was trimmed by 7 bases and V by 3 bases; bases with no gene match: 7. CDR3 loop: CASSSGQGQGQPQHF. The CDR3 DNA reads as TGCGCCAGCAGCTCGGGACAGGGGCAGGGGCAGCCCCAGCATTTT.

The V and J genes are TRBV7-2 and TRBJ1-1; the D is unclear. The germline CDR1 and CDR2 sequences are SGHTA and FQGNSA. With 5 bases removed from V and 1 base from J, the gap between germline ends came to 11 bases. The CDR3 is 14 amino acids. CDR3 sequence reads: CASSRTGGNTEAFF. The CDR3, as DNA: TGTGCCAGCAGCCGGACTGGCGGGAACACTGAAGCTTTCTTT.